This TCR beta chain was sequenced for a study of T cell repertoires in cytomegalovirus infection. This CDR3 has 11 residues. Germline values: CDR1 MDHEN, CDR2 SYDVKM. Trimming pared 7 bases from V and 8 bases from J, leaving 11 bases between. This clonotype was seen more than once but under ten times. Its target is not known. Study-wide results and limits: CMV-specific HLA-C-restricted TCR beta clonotypes dominated the ex vivo response.

In TCRdb, the reads were re-called with MiXCR into one record per CDR3 protein. This repertoire shows a few hundred thousand distinct CDR3 sequences, around 9.5% found once; its top ten account for roughly 4%. The sequencing input was PBMCs. The V and J genes are TRBV28 and TRBJ1-1, with D perhaps matching TRBD1 (5 bases). The clonotype originates from a human donor in good health (CMV status not recorded). Some clones in this sample may be carry-over from other donors' samples. The CDR3, as DNA: TGTGCCAGCAACGGGACCCCCGAAGCTTTCTTT. Translating it yields CASNGTPEAFF.